This T cell receptor (beta chain) was retrieved from a study of blood T cell repertoires in COVID-19. Study-wide context: Samples of COVID-19 (acute and convalescent) were obtained from the United States, Italy and Spain. T cells, B-cell-depleted T cells, or PBMCs provided the cDNA or gDNA that served as material.

Worth noting for this clone: One end of the junction does not line up with germline, which may come from a read error.

Germline assignment: CDR1 MNHEY and CDR2 SVGAGI. There are 12 residues in the CDR3. Sequencing was performed with immunoSEQ multiplex PCR; in TCRdb, only in-frame clones are kept and a portion is missing. This sample carries tens of thousands of clones, about 80% of them seen once, and the ten largest clones take roughly 4%. The rearrangement links TRBV6-5 to TRBJ2-5; the D is unclear. This receptor was identified in a woman in her forties or fifties with acute or convalescent COVID-19. Sequencing was carried out using peripheral blood. CDR3 protein: CASSNSEETQYF. CDR3 DNA: TGTGCCAGCAGTAACTCCGAAGAGACCCAGTACTTC.